This TCR beta chain was sequenced in a study of T-cell memory formation after mild COVID-19. Worth noting for this clonotype: Its matching antigen is unknown.

V gave up 0 bases and J gave up 2 bases; unmatched junction bases: 2. Germline loops: CDR1 SGDLS, CDR2 YYNGEE. The CDR3 has 15 residues. Whole-study findings and limits: Most CD4+ clones that shrank were in CM and EM, while CD8+ ones turned up in EMRA.

MiXCR, run by TCRdb on the 5' RACE reads, gives a single entry per CDR3 protein. The sample lists 450,000 to 700,000 distinct CDR3 sequences, more than 15% occurring once. The chain employs TRBV9 and TRBJ2-7, with 10 bases that match TRBD2. The sequence came from an adult woman who had mild COVID-19 (a few samples of this study predate the infection). Cell type and time point are not known. Sequenced input: PBMCs or a T cell subset sorted from them (not recorded which). Here the CDR3 reads CASSVELAGTYEQYF. The CDR3 region has the DNA TGTGCCAGCAGCGTAGAACTAGCGGGAACCTACGAGCAGTACTTC.